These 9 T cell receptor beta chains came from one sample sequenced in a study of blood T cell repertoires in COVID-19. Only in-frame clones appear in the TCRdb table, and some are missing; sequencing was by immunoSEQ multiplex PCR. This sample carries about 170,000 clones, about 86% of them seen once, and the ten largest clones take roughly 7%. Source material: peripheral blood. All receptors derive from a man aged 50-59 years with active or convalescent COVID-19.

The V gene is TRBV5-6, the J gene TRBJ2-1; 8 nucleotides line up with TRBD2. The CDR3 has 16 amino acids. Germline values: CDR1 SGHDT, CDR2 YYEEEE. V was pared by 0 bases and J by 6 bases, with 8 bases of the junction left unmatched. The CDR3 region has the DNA TGTGCCAGCAGCTTGGCCGCAGCGGGGGTCCCCAATGAGCAGTTCTTC. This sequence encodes CASSLAAAGVPNEQFF.

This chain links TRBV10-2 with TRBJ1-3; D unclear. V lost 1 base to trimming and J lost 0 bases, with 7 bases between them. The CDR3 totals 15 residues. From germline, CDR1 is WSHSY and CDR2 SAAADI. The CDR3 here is CASSELLLSGNTIYF. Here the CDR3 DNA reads TGCGCCAGCAGTGAGTTACTCCTCTCTGGAAACACCATATATTTT.

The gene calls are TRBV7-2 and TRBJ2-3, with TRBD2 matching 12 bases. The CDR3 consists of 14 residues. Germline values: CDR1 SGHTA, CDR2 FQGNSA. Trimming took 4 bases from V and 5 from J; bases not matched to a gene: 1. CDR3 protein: CASSSSGGGDTQYF. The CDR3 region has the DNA TGTGCCAGCAGCTCTAGCGGGGGGGGAGATACGCAGTATTTT.

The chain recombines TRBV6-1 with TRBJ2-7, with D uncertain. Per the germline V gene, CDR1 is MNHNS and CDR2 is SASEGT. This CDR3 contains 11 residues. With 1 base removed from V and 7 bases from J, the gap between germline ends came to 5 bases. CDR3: CASSEGGEQYF. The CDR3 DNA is TGTGCCAGCAGTGAAGGAGGTGAGCAGTACTTC.

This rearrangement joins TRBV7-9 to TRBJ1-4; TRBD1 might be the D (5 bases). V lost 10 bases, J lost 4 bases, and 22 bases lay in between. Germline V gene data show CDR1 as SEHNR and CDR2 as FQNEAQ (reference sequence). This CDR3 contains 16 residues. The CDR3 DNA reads TGTGCCACCTTGGTGGCAGGGAAGGAGGGTAATGAAAAACTGTTTTTT. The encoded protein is CATLVAGKEGNEKLFF.

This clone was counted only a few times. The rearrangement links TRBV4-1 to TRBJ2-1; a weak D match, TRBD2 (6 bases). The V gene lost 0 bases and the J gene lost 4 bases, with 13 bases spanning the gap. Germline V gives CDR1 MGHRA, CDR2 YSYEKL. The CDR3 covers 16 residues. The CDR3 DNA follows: TGCGCCAGCAGCCAAGAGGCCGGGAGCGGGTACAATGAGCAGTTCTTC. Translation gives CASSQEAGSGYNEQFF.

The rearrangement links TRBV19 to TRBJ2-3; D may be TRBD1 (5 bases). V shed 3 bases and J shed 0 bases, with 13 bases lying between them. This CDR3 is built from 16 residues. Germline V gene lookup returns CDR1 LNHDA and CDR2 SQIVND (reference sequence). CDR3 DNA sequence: TGTGCCAGTAGTATTCGGGCAGGGTCTAGCACAGATACGCAGTATTTT. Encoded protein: CASSIRAGSSTDTQYF.

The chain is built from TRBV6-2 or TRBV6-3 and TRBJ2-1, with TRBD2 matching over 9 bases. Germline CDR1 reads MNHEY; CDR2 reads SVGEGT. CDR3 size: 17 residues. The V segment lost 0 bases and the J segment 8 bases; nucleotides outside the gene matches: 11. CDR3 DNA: TGTGCCAGCAGTTACTCGTCGGTGGGACTAGCAGTCCATGAGCAGTTCTTC. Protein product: CASSYSSVGLAVHEQFF.

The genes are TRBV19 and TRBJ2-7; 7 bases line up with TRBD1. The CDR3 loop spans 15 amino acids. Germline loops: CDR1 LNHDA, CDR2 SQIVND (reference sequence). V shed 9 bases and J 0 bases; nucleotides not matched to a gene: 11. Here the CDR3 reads CASQRRTGNSYEQYF. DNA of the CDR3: TGTGCCAGCCAACGCCGGACAGGTAACTCCTACGAGCAGTACTTC.